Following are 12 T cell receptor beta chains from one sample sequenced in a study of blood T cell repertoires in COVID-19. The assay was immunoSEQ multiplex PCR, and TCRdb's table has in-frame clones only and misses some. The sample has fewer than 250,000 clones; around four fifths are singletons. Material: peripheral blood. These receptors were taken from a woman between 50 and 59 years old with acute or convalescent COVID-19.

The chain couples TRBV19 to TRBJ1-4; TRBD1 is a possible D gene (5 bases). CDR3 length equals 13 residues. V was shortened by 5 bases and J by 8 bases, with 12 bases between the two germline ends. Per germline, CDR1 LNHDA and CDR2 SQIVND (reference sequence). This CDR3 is CASSLRRGEKLFF. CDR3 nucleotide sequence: TGTGCCAGTAGTCTCCGGCGGGGGGAAAAACTGTTTTTT. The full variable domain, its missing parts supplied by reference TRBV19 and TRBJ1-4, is DGGITQSPKYLFRKEGQNVTLSCEQNLNHDAMYWYRQDPGQGLRLIYYSQIVNDFQKGDIAEGYSVSREKKESFPLTVTSAQKNPTAFYLCASSLRRGEKLFFGSGTQLSVL.

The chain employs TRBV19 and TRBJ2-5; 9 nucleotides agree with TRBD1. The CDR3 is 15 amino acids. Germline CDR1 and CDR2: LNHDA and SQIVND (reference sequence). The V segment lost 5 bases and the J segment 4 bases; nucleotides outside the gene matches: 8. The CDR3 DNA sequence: TGTGCCAGTAGTCTTTGGACAGGGGCGCGAGAGACCCAGTACTTC. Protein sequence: CASSLWTGARETQYF.

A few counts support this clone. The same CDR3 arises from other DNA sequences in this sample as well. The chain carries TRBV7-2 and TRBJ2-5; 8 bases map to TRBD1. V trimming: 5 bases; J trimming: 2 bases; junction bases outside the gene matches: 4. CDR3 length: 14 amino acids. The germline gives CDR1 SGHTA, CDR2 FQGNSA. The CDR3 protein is CASSPGTGQETQYF. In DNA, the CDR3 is TGTGCCAGCAGCCCCGGGACAGGTCAAGAGACCCAGTACTTC.

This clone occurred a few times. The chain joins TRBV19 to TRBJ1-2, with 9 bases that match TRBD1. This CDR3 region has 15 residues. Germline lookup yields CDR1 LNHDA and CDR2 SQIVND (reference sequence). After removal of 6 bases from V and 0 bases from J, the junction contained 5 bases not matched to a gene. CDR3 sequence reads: CASSWGTGTNYGYTF. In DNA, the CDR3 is TGTGCCAGTAGCTGGGGGACAGGGACTAACTATGGCTACACCTTC. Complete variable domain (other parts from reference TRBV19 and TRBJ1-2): DGGITQSPKYLFRKEGQNVTLSCEQNLNHDAMYWYRQDPGQGLRLIYYSQIVNDFQKGDIAEGYSVSREKKESFPLTVTSAQKNPTAFYLCASSWGTGTNYGYTFGSGTRLTVV.

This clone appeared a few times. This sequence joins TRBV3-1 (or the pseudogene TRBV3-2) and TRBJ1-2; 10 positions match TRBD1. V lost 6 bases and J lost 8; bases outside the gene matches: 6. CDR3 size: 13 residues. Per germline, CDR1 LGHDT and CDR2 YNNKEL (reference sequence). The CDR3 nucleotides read TGTGCCAGCAGTCCCGGGACAGGGGACGGCTACACCTTC. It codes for CASSPGTGDGYTF.

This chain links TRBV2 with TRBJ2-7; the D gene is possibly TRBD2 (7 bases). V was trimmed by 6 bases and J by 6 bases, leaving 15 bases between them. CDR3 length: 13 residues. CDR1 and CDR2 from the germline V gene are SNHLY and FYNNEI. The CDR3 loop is CASRSGQRGEQYF. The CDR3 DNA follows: TGTGCCAGCAGATCTGGACAGCGGGGCGAGCAGTACTTC. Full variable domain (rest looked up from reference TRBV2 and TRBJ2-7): EPEVTQTPSHQVTQMGQEVILRCVPISNHLYFYWYRQILGQKVEFLVSFYNNEISEKSEIFDDQFSVERPDGSNFTLKIRSTKLEDSAMYFCASRSGQRGEQYFGPGTRLTVT.

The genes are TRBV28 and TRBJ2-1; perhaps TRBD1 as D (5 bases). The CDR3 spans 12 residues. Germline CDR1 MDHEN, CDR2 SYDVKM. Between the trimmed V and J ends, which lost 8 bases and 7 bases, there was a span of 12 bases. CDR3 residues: CASGPQGNEQFF. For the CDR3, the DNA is TGTGCCAGCGGTCCTCAGGGAAATGAGCAGTTCTTC.

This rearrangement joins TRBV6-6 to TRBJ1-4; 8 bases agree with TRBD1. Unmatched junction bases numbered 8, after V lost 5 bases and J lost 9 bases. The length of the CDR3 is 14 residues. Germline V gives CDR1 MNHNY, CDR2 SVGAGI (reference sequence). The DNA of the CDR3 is TGTGCCAGCAGTCTCCGACAGGGGTGGCAAAAACTGTTTTTT. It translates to CASSLRQGWQKLFF.

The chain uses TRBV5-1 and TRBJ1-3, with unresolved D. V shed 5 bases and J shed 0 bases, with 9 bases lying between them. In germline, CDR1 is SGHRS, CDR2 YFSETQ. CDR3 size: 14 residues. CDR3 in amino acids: CASRENLSGNTIYF. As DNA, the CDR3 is TGCGCCAGCAGAGAGAATCTCTCTGGAAACACCATATATTTT. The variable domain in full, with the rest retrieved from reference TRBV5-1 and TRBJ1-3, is KAGVTQTPRYLIKTRGQQVTLSCSPISGHRSVSWYQQTPGQGLQFLFEYFSETQRNKGNFPGRFSGRQFSNSRSEMNVSTLELGDSALYLCASRENLSGNTIYFGEGSWLTVV.

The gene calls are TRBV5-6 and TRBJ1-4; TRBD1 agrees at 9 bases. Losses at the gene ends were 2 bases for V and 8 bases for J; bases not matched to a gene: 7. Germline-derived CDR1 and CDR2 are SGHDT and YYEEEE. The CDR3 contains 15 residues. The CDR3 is CASSFQGQGSEKLFF. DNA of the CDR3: TGTGCCAGCAGCTTCCAGGGACAGGGTTCAGAAAAACTGTTTTTT.

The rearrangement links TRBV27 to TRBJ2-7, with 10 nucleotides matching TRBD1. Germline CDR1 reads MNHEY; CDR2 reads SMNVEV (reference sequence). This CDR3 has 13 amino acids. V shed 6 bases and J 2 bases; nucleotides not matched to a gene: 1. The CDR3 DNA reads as TGTGCCAGCAGCGGGACAGGGGCCTACGAGCAGTACTTC. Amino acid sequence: CASSGTGAYEQYF.

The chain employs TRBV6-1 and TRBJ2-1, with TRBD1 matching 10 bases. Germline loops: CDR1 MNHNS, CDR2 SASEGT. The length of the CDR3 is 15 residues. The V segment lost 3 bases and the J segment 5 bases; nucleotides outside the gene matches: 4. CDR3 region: CASSDPDRGNNEQFF. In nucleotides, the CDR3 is TGTGCCAGCAGTGACCCGGACAGGGGGAACAATGAGCAGTTCTTC.